This T cell receptor (beta chain) was retrieved from a study of early T cells in non-severe SARS-CoV-2 infection. Study as a whole: Sequenced bulk RNA came from whole blood that was unsorted, and chains were unpaired.

This clonotype was counted many times. As yet, its antigen is unknown. The V gene's germline CDR1 is MNHEY and CDR2 SVGEGT. The CDR3 loop spans 12 amino acids. Trimming stripped 6 bases from V and 4 bases from J, with 9 bases between. Regarding the study as a whole: Missing private and CD4 specificities, VDJdb matching favored anti-spike CD8 responses.

Individual cDNA molecules received unique molecular identifiers. TCRdb re-called the 5' RACE reads with MiXCR, one entry per CDR3 protein. The repertoire holds about 60,000 distinct CDR3 sequences, over 5% seen once, with under 8% in the top ten. The clonotype comes from an adult who was a healthcare worker with PCR-confirmed SARS-CoV-2 infection or an uninfected control (not recorded which). The J gene is TRBJ1-1, the V gene TRBV6-2 or TRBV6-3; D possibly corresponds to TRBD1 (6 bases). The sample consisted of whole blood. The CDR3 reads CASSAQGTEAFF. CDR3 DNA sequence: TGTGCCAGCAGCGCACAGGGCACTGAAGCTTTCTTT.